The 14 T cell receptor beta chains below were found in one sample sequenced in a study of shared clonotypes between healthy human individuals. CD45RO-negative, CCR7-selected cells formed the naive CD8 fraction, which excluded terminally differentiated effector memory CD45RA+ cells. Assay: immunoSEQ multiplex PCR; the TCRdb copy retains only in-frame clones and omits some. The table has about 1,800,000 clones, around 96% seen once; the top ten hold 0.9% to 1.5%. Input material: naive CD8+ T cells sorted from blood. The receptors shown here come from a young man in good health.

The V and J genes are TRBV6-6 and TRBJ1-2; the D gene is possibly TRBD1 (5 bases). The CDR3 spans 15 residues. Germline V gene data show CDR1 as MNHNY and CDR2 as SVGAGI (reference sequence). Trimming took off 7 bases at V and 0 bases at J, with 15 bases between the two ends. The CDR3: CASTTRDGPNYGYTF. The CDR3 DNA sequence: TGTGCCAGCACCACCCGGGACGGCCCTAACTATGGCTACACCTTC.

This chain links TRBV27 with TRBJ2-1, with 9 bases aligning to TRBD1. Germline V lookup: CDR1 MNHEY, CDR2 SMNVEV (reference sequence). Trimming at V came to 8 bases and at J to 7 bases, leaving 6 bases not matched to a gene. The CDR3 is 13 residues long. The CDR3 here is CASSDRGRNEQFF. In nucleotides, the CDR3 is TGTGCCAGCTCCGACAGGGGGAGGAATGAGCAGTTCTTC.

J is TRBJ2-1 and V is TRBV9; 10 nucleotides align to TRBD2. The CDR3 is 16 amino acids. J lost 1 base, V lost 4 bases, and 5 bases had no gene match. The germline gives CDR1 SGDLS, CDR2 YYNGEE. CDR3 nucleotides: TGTGCCAGCAGCTACGAACTAGCGGGGTCCTACAATGAGCAGTTCTTC. Translation gives CASSYELAGSYNEQFF.

On this clone itself: Other DNA sequences within the sample encode an identical CDR3. The V and J genes are TRBV9 and TRBJ2-5; D unclear. V lost 0 bases, J lost 1 base, and 7 bases lay in between. The CDR3 runs to 14 residues. Germline V lookup: CDR1 SGDLS, CDR2 YYNGEE. CDR3 protein: CASSVGHLQETQYF. As DNA, the CDR3 is TGTGCCAGCAGCGTAGGTCACCTCCAAGAGACCCAGTACTTC.

Remarks on this clone: The sample has other DNA sequences that encode this CDR3 too. The gene calls are TRBV9 and TRBJ2-1; 8 bases fit TRBD2. Germline CDR1 and CDR2: SGDLS and YYNGEE. The trim removed 0 bases at V and 6 bases at J, leaving 5 bases unmatched. The CDR3 has 15 amino acids. The CDR3 reads CASSVGGGGSNEQFF. The CDR3 coding sequence is TGTGCCAGCAGCGTAGGAGGCGGGGGGAGCAATGAGCAGTTCTTC.

The chain joins TRBV7-9 to TRBJ2-1, with 14 bases aligning to TRBD2. Germline V gene sequence: CDR1 SEHNR, CDR2 FQNEAQ (reference sequence). This CDR3 comprises 18 residues. The V segment lost 5 bases and the J segment 0 bases; nucleotides outside the gene matches: 6. The CDR3 region is CASSPGTSGGDSYNEQFF. CDR3 in DNA: TGTGCCAGCAGCCCCGGGACTAGCGGGGGAGACTCCTACAATGAGCAGTTCTTC.

About this clone: This sample includes further DNA sequences coding for the same CDR3. The chain recombines TRBV7-9 with TRBJ2-3; D unclear. The germline gives CDR1 SEHNR, CDR2 FQNEAQ (reference sequence). The CDR3 contains 15 residues. The V gene lost 1 base and the J gene lost 3 bases, with 11 bases spanning the gap. The CDR3: CASSLVGIGTDTQYF. The DNA of the CDR3 is TGTGCCAGCAGCTTAGTGGGGATTGGTACAGATACGCAGTATTTT. Supplemented by reference TRBV7-9 and TRBJ2-3, the full variable domain reads DTGVSQNPRHKITKRGQNVTFRCDPISEHNRLYWYRQTLGQGPEFLTYFQNEAQLEKSRLLSDRFSAERPKGSFSTLEIQRTEQGDSAMYLCASSLVGIGTDTQYFGPGTRLTVL.

About this clone: At the DNA level, this CDR3 is encoded by other sequences in the same sample as well. The V and J genes are TRBV5-6 and TRBJ1-4; D uncertain. The CDR3 runs to 15 residues. Germline V gives CDR1 SGHDT, CDR2 YYEEEE. Trimming shortened V by 1 base and J by 4 bases, and 11 bases separated the two germline ends. Here the CDR3 reads CASSLMRVVNEKLFF. The CDR3 DNA sequence: TGTGCCAGCAGCTTGATGAGAGTAGTTAATGAAAAACTGTTTTTT.

J is TRBJ1-1 and V is TRBV4-3; 7 bases map to TRBD1. The CDR3 consists of 15 residues. From germline, CDR1 is LGHNA and CDR2 YSLEER. V dropped 5 bases and J dropped 7; count of bases not matched to a gene: 13. CDR3 bases: TGCGCCAGCAGCTACACACCGACAGGGAATGTTGAAGCTTTCTTT. Its protein is CASSYTPTGNVEAFF.

In DNA form, the CDR3 reads TGTGCCAGCAGCTTAGATCAGAACAGGGGGCGAGGCACTGAAGCTTTCTTT. Its protein is CASSLDQNRGRGTEAFF. The chain recombines TRBV11-2 with TRBJ1-1; 9 bases fit TRBD1. Germline lookup yields CDR1 SGHAT and CDR2 FQNNGV. The V and J ends lost 0 bases and 4 bases, in that order; junction bases with no gene match: 9. The CDR3 loop spans 17 amino acids.

V and J are TRBV4-1 and TRBJ2-2; either TRBD1 or TRBD2 may fit D (6 bases each). This CDR3 is 15 amino acids long. The V gene lost 3 bases and the J gene lost 5 bases, with 13 bases spanning the gap. Germline lookup yields CDR1 MGHRA and CDR2 YSYEKL. The CDR3 DNA reads as TGCGCCAGCAGCCACGGAGGGGGTGGGACCGGGGAGCTGTTTTTT. Translating it yields CASSHGGGGTGELFF.

This chain uses TRBV2 with TRBJ2-3, with 9 nucleotides matching TRBD2. CDR3 length: 16 residues. V dropped 1 base and J dropped 4; count of bases not matched to a gene: 6. The germline V gene encodes CDR1 SNHLY and CDR2 FYNNEI. In nucleotides, the CDR3 is TGTGCCAGCAGTGAAGTTCCTAGCGGGGAATCAGATACGCAGTATTTT. Translated, it gives CASSEVPSGESDTQYF.

This clone has just a few counts. The rearrangement uses TRBV7-9 and TRBJ2-7; D might be TRBD2 (5 bases). The CDR3 is made up of 13 amino acids. V was clipped by 8 bases and J by 1 base, with 12 bases between them. From germline, CDR1 is SEHNR and CDR2 FQNEAQ (reference sequence). The CDR3 region has the DNA TGTGCCAGCTCTTGGCCGGGGTCCTACGAGCAGTACTTC. Protein product: CASSWPGSYEQYF.

Worth noting for this clone: This sample also contains other DNA sequences that code for the same CDR3. V gene TRBV30 combines with J gene TRBJ2-5; D call uncertain. This CDR3 has 13 residues. V shed 0 bases and J shed 5 bases, with 10 bases lying between them. Germline CDR1 is GTSNPN and CDR2 is SVGIG (reference sequence). For the CDR3, the DNA is TGTGCCTGGAGTGTATTGTCGGAGGAGACCCAGTACTTC. Encoded protein: CAWSVLSEETQYF. The complete variable domain, with remaining parts taken from reference TRBV30 and TRBJ2-5, reads SQTIHQWPATLVQPVGSPLSLECTVEGTSNPNLYWYRQAAGRGLQLLFYSVGIGQISSEVPQNLSASRPQDRQFILSSKKLLLSDSGFYLCAWSVLSEETQYFGPGTRLLVL.